A single sample is the source of the 22 T cell receptor beta chains below, sequenced in a study of blood T cell repertoires in COVID-19. Libraries were prepared by immunoSEQ multiplex PCR; TCRdb keeps only in-frame clonotypes and omits some of them. The data show roughly 130,000 clones, roughly 80% seen once. The sequenced sample consisted of peripheral blood. The receptors shown here come from a woman between 50 and 59 years old with acute or convalescent COVID-19.

The chain links TRBV19 to TRBJ1-1; no clear D gene. Germline CDR1 and CDR2: LNHDA and SQIVND (reference sequence). Trimming left V 3 bases short and J 4 bases short, with 12 bases between. The CDR3 has 14 amino acids. CDR3 sequence: CASSIWKAGTEAFF. CDR3 bases: TGTGCCAGTAGTATTTGGAAGGCGGGCACTGAAGCTTTCTTT.

The chain is built from TRBV11-2 and TRBJ1-2, with TRBD1 matching 10 bases. CDR3 length: 16 amino acids. Germline CDR1 is SGHAT and CDR2 is FQNNGV. Trimming took 0 bases from V and 7 from J; bases not matched to a gene: 8. Written as DNA, the CDR3 is TGTGCCAGCAGCTTAGAATGGGACAGGGGAGGAAGTGGCTACACCTTC. Its translation is CASSLEWDRGGSGYTF.

This rearrangement joins TRBV27 to TRBJ2-3, with 8 nucleotides matching TRBD2. The J segment lost 4 bases and the V segment lost 8 bases, leaving 14 bases of the junction unmatched. The CDR3 has 16 amino acids. Germline-derived CDR1 and CDR2 are MNHEY and SMNVEV (reference sequence). The CDR3: CASRPWDGGAADTQYF. CDR3 DNA sequence: TGTGCCAGCCGCCCTTGGGACGGGGGGGCGGCAGATACGCAGTATTTT.

By its share, this clone is medium-sized. The chain links TRBV19 to TRBJ2-6; D perhaps matches TRBD1 (6 bases). Trimming stripped 5 bases from V and 2 bases from J, with 13 bases between. This CDR3 is 16 amino acids long. In germline, CDR1 is LNHDA, CDR2 SQIVND (reference sequence). The CDR3 is CASSSRGTTGANVLTF. The CDR3 region has the DNA TGTGCCAGTAGTTCAAGAGGGACAACTGGGGCCAACGTCCTGACTTTC. The full variable domain, in which reference TRBV19 and TRBJ2-6 provide the parts outside the CDR3, is DGGITQSPKYLFRKEGQNVTLSCEQNLNHDAMYWYRQDPGQGLRLIYYSQIVNDFQKGDIAEGYSVSREKKESFPLTVTSAQKNPTAFYLCASSSRGTTGANVLTFGAGSRLTVL.

The gene calls are TRBV5-1 and TRBJ1-1; TRBD1 is a possible D gene (5 bases). Germline V gene data show CDR1 as SGHRS and CDR2 as YFSETQ. V was cut by 4 bases and J by 3 bases, with 13 bases left in between. The CDR3 runs 14 residues. CDR3: CASSPLSGDTEAFF. The CDR3 nucleotides read TGCGCCAGCAGCCCCTTATCGGGGGACACTGAAGCTTTCTTT.

This clone was observed once. The rearrangement uses TRBV3-1 (or the pseudogene TRBV3-2) and TRBJ2-2, with TRBD1 matching 8 bases. This CDR3 contains 15 residues. The V and J ends lost 3 bases and 3 bases, in that order; junction bases with no gene match: 3. Germline V gene sequence: CDR1 LGHDT, CDR2 YNNKEL (reference sequence). This CDR3 reads CASSQTGVDTGELFF. CDR3 nucleotides: TGTGCCAGCAGCCAGACAGGGGTAGACACCGGGGAGCTGTTTTTT.

The V gene is TRBV5-1, the J gene TRBJ2-1; tentative D call: TRBD2 (6 bases). Germline assignment: CDR1 SGHRS and CDR2 YFSETQ. This CDR3 is 15 amino acids long. Trimming stripped 0 bases from V and 4 bases from J, with 11 bases between. The CDR3 DNA reads TGCGCCAGCAGCTTGGTAGGGACTGGGTACAATGAGCAGTTCTTC. Protein sequence: CASSLVGTGYNEQFF.

This clone was detected only once. The chain couples TRBV3-1 (or the pseudogene TRBV3-2) to TRBJ1-1; perhaps TRBD1 as D (5 bases). Looked up from germline, CDR1 is LGHDT and CDR2 is YNNKEL (reference sequence). V lost 3 bases to trimming and J lost 6 bases, with 17 bases between them. The CDR3 loop spans 15 amino acids. CDR3 nucleotides: TGTGCCAGCAGCCACGACGGTGTTAGGGGCCCTGAAGCTTTCTTT. Translating gives CASSHDGVRGPEAFF.

The V call is TRBV6-1, the J call TRBJ2-4, with D tentatively TRBD1 (6 bases). The ends were cut back, 3 bases at V and 0 bases at J, with 12 bases in the middle. The CDR3 runs to 16 residues. The germline V gene has CDR1 MNHNS and CDR2 SASEGT. DNA of the CDR3: TGTGCCAGCAGTGAGGGGCAGGGGTTAGCCAAAAACATTCAGTACTTC. Protein product: CASSEGQGLAKNIQYF.

The rearrangement links TRBV9 to TRBJ1-6; 7 positions agree with TRBD1. Germline V gives CDR1 SGDLS, CDR2 YYNGEE. The CDR3 is made up of 16 amino acids. Trimming took 3 bases from V and 5 from J; bases not matched to a gene: 8. The CDR3 loop is CASSESTGEHNSPLHF. The CDR3 DNA follows: TGTGCCAGCAGCGAGAGCACAGGGGAGCATAATTCACCCCTCCACTTT.

About this clone itself: Other DNA sequences in the sample encode the same CDR3. CDR3 region: CASSPTQGSTEAFF. The CDR3 region has the DNA TGTGCCAGCTCACCGACACAGGGTAGCACTGAAGCTTTCTTT. The J gene is TRBJ1-1, the V gene TRBV18; tentatively, D is TRBD1 (6 bases). The V gene's germline CDR1 is KGHSH and CDR2 LQKENI. This CDR3 contains 14 residues. V lost 3 bases to trimming and J lost 4 bases, with 12 bases between them.

The rearrangement joins TRBV6-5 to TRBJ1-2; 8 nucleotides line up with TRBD1. This CDR3 is built from 15 residues. V lost 6 bases to trimming and J lost 4 bases; unmatched junction nucleotides: 10. Germline values: CDR1 MNHEY, CDR2 SVGAGI. CDR3 bases: TGTGCCAGCAGAGCTAAGGGACAGGTGACCTATGGCTACACCTTC. Residues: CASRAKGQVTYGYTF.

The CDR3 region is CSASPGNNYGYTF. For the CDR3, the DNA is TGCAGTGCTAGTCCAGGGAACAACTATGGCTACACCTTC. This chain joins TRBV20-1 and TRBJ1-2; D may be TRBD1 (5 bases). The CDR3 is 13 amino acids. CDR1 DFQATT and CDR2 SNEGSKA come from the germline V gene (reference sequence). V shed 3 bases and J shed 2 bases, with 10 bases lying between them.

The chain links TRBV6-5 to TRBJ1-5, with a weak D call TRBD1 (5 bases). V was shortened by 6 bases and J by 9 bases, with 15 bases between the two germline ends. CDR1 is MNHEY and CDR2 is SVGAGI in the germline V gene. The CDR3 runs 13 residues. The CDR3 spells CASREIGGWPQHF. DNA of the CDR3: TGTGCCAGCAGAGAGATCGGGGGTTGGCCCCAGCATTTT.

This chain uses TRBV19 with TRBJ1-1; TRBD1 agrees at 10 bases. The CDR3 has 17 residues. V lost 4 bases, J lost 1 base, and 9 bases stayed unmatched. The germline V gene has CDR1 LNHDA and CDR2 SQIVND (reference sequence). The CDR3 region has the DNA TGTGCCAGTAGTACTCGGCCGGGACAGGGGCCGAACACTGAAGCTTTCTTT. This gives the protein CASSTRPGQGPNTEAFF. The whole variable domain, filled in from reference TRBV19 and TRBJ1-1, reads DGGITQSPKYLFRKEGQNVTLSCEQNLNHDAMYWYRQDPGQGLRLIYYSQIVNDFQKGDIAEGYSVSREKKESFPLTVTSAQKNPTAFYLCASSTRPGQGPNTEAFFGQGTRLTVV.

Only one count was recorded for this clone. The CDR3 loop reads CASSYSGGASYNEQFF. In DNA, the CDR3 is TGTGCCAGCAGTTACTCGGGGGGGGCTTCCTACAATGAGCAGTTCTTC. The V gene is TRBV6-6, the J gene TRBJ2-1, with D perhaps matching TRBD2 (7 bases). The germline V and J ends were trimmed by 0 bases and 1 base, with 10 bases remaining between them. Germline-derived CDR1 and CDR2 are MNHNY and SVGAGI (reference sequence). The CDR3 extends over 16 amino acids.

The chain recombines TRBV9 with TRBJ1-4; D call uncertain. The V and J ends lost 0 bases and 7 bases respectively, with 10 bases between them. This CDR3 is built from 14 residues. CDR1 is SGDLS and CDR2 is YYNGEE in the germline V gene. The CDR3 loop is CASSVERVPEKLFF. The CDR3 DNA reads as TGTGCCAGCAGCGTAGAGAGGGTCCCTGAAAAACTGTTTTTT.

The chain employs TRBV3-1 (or the pseudogene TRBV3-2) and TRBJ1-3; a weak D match, TRBD1 (5 bases). Germline V lookup: CDR1 LGHDT, CDR2 YNNKEL (reference sequence). The CDR3 spans 16 residues. V was cut by 4 bases and J by 0 bases, with 13 bases left in between. The CDR3, as DNA: TGTGCCAGCAGCCCCACGGGGCGGGGCTCTGGAAACACCATATATTTT. Amino acids: CASSPTGRGSGNTIYF.

To note about this clone: One junction end disagrees with the germline gene, perhaps due to a read error. The chain uses TRBV5-4 and TRBJ1-1; a weak D match, TRBD1 (6 bases). The CDR3 is 14 residues long. The germline V gene encodes CDR1 SGHNT and CDR2 YYREEE (reference sequence). CDR3 coding DNA: TGTGCCAGCAGCCAAGGGACATTGAACCCTGAAGCTTTCTTT. This encodes CASSQGTLNPEAFF.

This chain connects TRBV7-9 to TRBJ1-2, with 10 nucleotides matching TRBD1. The germline gives CDR1 SEHNR, CDR2 FQNEAQ (reference sequence). This CDR3 has 15 amino acids. V gave up 7 bases and J gave up 4 bases; unmatched junction bases: 9. This CDR3 reads CASTIGQGVVYGYTF. The CDR3 region has the DNA TGTGCCAGCACCATCGGACAGGGGGTCGTCTATGGCTACACCTTC.

The chain carries TRBV4-1 and TRBJ2-3, with 7 bases matching TRBD1. Trimming cost V 0 bases and J 4 bases; bases outside gene matches: 7. The CDR3 spans 16 residues. CDR1 is MGHRA and CDR2 is YSYEKL in the germline V gene. The CDR3 sequence is CASSQDTGASSDTQYF. DNA for the CDR3: TGCGCCAGCAGCCAAGATACAGGGGCCTCTTCAGATACGCAGTATTTT.

The CDR3 spells CASGQGRGTGELFF. As DNA, the CDR3 is TGCGCCAGCGGACAGGGCCGGGGCACCGGGGAGCTGTTTTTT. V gene TRBV5-1 combines with J gene TRBJ2-2; the match to TRBD1 covers 8 bases. Unmatched junction bases numbered 6, after V lost 7 bases and J lost 4 bases. Germline values: CDR1 SGHRS, CDR2 YFSETQ. The CDR3 extends over 14 amino acids.